Listed here are 20 T cell receptor beta chains from one sample, sequenced in a study of blood T cell repertoires in COVID-19. Using immunoSEQ multiplex PCR, the repertoire was profiled, and TCRdb retains in-frame clones only, with some absent. The table records roughly 150,000 clones, 70% to 85% of them present only once. Material: peripheral blood. These receptors originate from a woman in her 50s with acute or convalescent COVID-19.

CDR3: CASSHGQGAQYF. The CDR3 bases are TGTGCCAGCAGCCATGGACAGGGGGCGCAGTACTTC. The chain links TRBV3-1 (or the pseudogene TRBV3-2) to TRBJ2-7; 11 bases are a match to TRBD1. The CDR3 extends over 12 amino acids. Unmatched junction bases numbered 1, after V lost 3 bases and J lost 9 bases. The germline V gene encodes CDR1 LGHDT and CDR2 YNNKEL (reference sequence).

Of note for this clone: One junction end does not reproduce the germline sequence, and a read error may be involved. This sequence joins TRBV9 and TRBJ2-5, with D maybe TRBD2 (7 bases). Germline V gene sequence: CDR1 SGDLS, CDR2 YYNGEE. The CDR3 sequence is 13 residues long. Written as DNA, the CDR3 is TGCTTCCCTGGGGGGGGCTTTGAAGAGACCCAGTACTTC. Its translation: CFPGGGFEETQYF.

This clone occurred a few times. The CDR3 nucleotides are TGTGCCAGCAGTCTCCTGCAGGGGACCAATGGCTACACCTTC. This sequence encodes CASSLLQGTNGYTF. The chain is built from TRBV6-5 and TRBJ1-2; TRBD1 might be the D (6 bases). V dropped 5 bases and J dropped 6 bases, with 16 bases sitting between them. The CDR3 covers 14 residues. Germline V lookup: CDR1 MNHEY, CDR2 SVGAGI.

This clone came up once. The gene calls are TRBV19 and TRBJ2-4; 8 nucleotides align to TRBD2. The V gene end was trimmed by 4 bases and the J gene end by 2 bases; junction bases not matched to a gene: 10. The CDR3 length is 17 residues. Germline CDR1 and CDR2: LNHDA and SQIVND (reference sequence). The CDR3: CASSTRGGRVTKNIQYF. For the CDR3, the DNA is TGTGCCAGTAGTACGCGCGGGGGGAGGGTGACCAAAAACATTCAGTACTTC.

The chain employs TRBV11-2 and TRBJ2-7; possibly TRBD2 for D (6 bases). V lost 6 bases and J lost 4, with 19 bases in between. The CDR3 extends over 15 amino acids. The germline CDR1 and CDR2 sequences are SGHAT and FQNNGV. The CDR3 DNA reads TGTGCCAGCAGATATGGTCCGGGGGAGGAATACGAGCAGTACTTC. Amino acid sequence: CASRYGPGEEYEQYF.

The sample holds a few counts of this clone. The V call is TRBV7-8, the J call TRBJ2-7; TRBD1 matches at 7 bases. The CDR3 spans 14 residues. Germline V gene data show CDR1 as SGHVS and CDR2 as FQNEAQ. V dropped 1 base and J dropped 3; count of bases not matched to a gene: 3. The CDR3 sequence is CASSLGQGFYEQYF. In DNA, the CDR3 is TGTGCCAGCAGCTTAGGACAGGGATTCTACGAGCAGTACTTC.

CDR3 nucleotide sequence: TGTGCCAGCAGAGGGGGAGCCACCTACGAGCAGTACTTC. The encoded protein is CASRGGATYEQYF. The chain links TRBV7-2 to TRBJ2-7; possibly TRBD1 for D (6 bases). Germline V gene lookup returns CDR1 SGHTA and CDR2 FQGNSA. CDR3 length equals 13 residues. The V and J ends lost 6 bases and 2 bases respectively, with 11 bases between them.

The genes are TRBV19 and TRBJ2-1; 8 bases fit TRBD2. The J segment lost 2 bases and the V segment lost 6 bases, leaving 9 bases of the junction unmatched. The germline V gene has CDR1 LNHDA and CDR2 SQIVND (reference sequence). This CDR3 region has 16 residues. DNA of the CDR3: TGTGCCAGTAGCCTCCCCGGGACTAGTCCCTACAATGAGCAGTTCTTC. It translates to CASSLPGTSPYNEQFF.

This chain links TRBV11-3 with TRBJ2-2, with 13 bases lining up with TRBD2. J lost 5 bases, V lost 3 bases, and 0 bases had no gene match. Germline V gives CDR1 SGHNT, CDR2 YENEEA. There are 15 residues in the CDR3. CDR3: CASSLTSGRTGELFF. Here the CDR3 DNA reads TGTGCCAGCAGCTTGACTAGCGGGAGGACCGGGGAGCTGTTTTTT. Complete variable domain (other parts from reference TRBV11-3 and TRBJ2-2): EAGVVQSPRYKIIEKKQPVAFWCNPISGHNTLYWYLQNLGQGPELLIRYENEEAVDDSQLPKDRFSAERLKGVDSTLKIQPAELGDSAVYLCASSLTSGRTGELFFGEGSRLTVL.

The rearrangement uses TRBV19 and TRBJ1-5; no clear D. Looked up from germline, CDR1 is LNHDA and CDR2 is SQIVND (reference sequence). V shed 5 bases and J shed 5 bases, with 16 bases lying between them. The CDR3 has 15 amino acids. Here the CDR3 reads CASSLQYYQYQPQHF. Written as DNA, the CDR3 is TGTGCCAGTAGTCTCCAGTATTACCAGTATCAGCCCCAGCATTTT. The variable domain in full, with the rest retrieved from reference TRBV19 and TRBJ1-5, is DGGITQSPKYLFRKEGQNVTLSCEQNLNHDAMYWYRQDPGQGLRLIYYSQIVNDFQKGDIAEGYSVSREKKESFPLTVTSAQKNPTAFYLCASSLQYYQYQPQHFGDGTRLSIL.

This chain connects TRBV20-1 to TRBJ2-3; tentative D call: TRBD1 (5 bases). Looked up from germline, CDR1 is DFQATT and CDR2 is SNEGSKA (reference sequence). V gave up 3 bases and J gave up 1 base, with 11 bases separating them. The CDR3 runs 14 residues. CDR3 region: CSASSGFGTDTQYF. The CDR3 DNA reads as TGCAGTGCTAGTTCAGGGTTTGGCACAGATACGCAGTATTTT.

This clone appeared a single time. The junction departs from the called germline gene at one end, perhaps through a read error. The chain links TRBV6-5 to TRBJ2-1, with TRBD2 identical over 11 bases. Per germline, CDR1 MNHEY and CDR2 SVGAGI. The CDR3 spans 14 residues. The CDR3 DNA sequence: TGTGCCAGCAATTACAGGGTAGCGGGGGGGCTGGAGTTCTTC. It specifies CASNYRVAGGLEFF.

The chain recombines TRBV6-5 with TRBJ2-3, with D unclear. Germline CDR1 and CDR2: MNHEY and SVGAGI. Trimming removed 5 bases at V and 4 bases at J, with 4 bases between. There are 11 residues in the CDR3. The CDR3 sequence is CASSISDTQYF. CDR3 DNA: TGTGCCAGCAGTATATCAGATACGCAGTATTTT.

The chain employs TRBV3-1 (or the pseudogene TRBV3-2) and TRBJ2-5; 9 bases line up with TRBD2. In germline, CDR1 is LGHDT, CDR2 YNNKEL (reference sequence). The CDR3 sequence is 16 residues long. The J segment lost 0 bases and the V segment lost 5 bases, leaving 7 bases of the junction unmatched. The CDR3 nucleotides read TGTGCCAGCAGCTTGGAAGCGGGAGGACACCAAGAGACCCAGTACTTC. It codes for CASSLEAGGHQETQYF.

The chain links TRBV5-8 to TRBJ1-5; no definite D call. CDR1 and CDR2 from the germline V gene are SGHTS and YDEGEE. Trimming took off 4 bases at V and 3 bases at J, with 17 bases between the two ends. This CDR3 region has 16 residues. CDR3 nucleotides: TGTGCCAGCAGCCCCAAACCGACTGCTTACAATCAGCCCCAGCATTTT. Its protein is CASSPKPTAYNQPQHF.

This chain uses TRBV12-5 with TRBJ2-1; 8 bases line up with TRBD1. Unmatched junction bases numbered 8, after V lost 1 base and J lost 6 bases. CDR1 is LGHNT, CDR2 FRNRAP, per germline. The CDR3 sequence is 16 residues long. CDR3 residues: CASGLGRGQGSNEQFF. The DNA of the CDR3 is TGTGCTAGTGGTTTGGGGAGAGGACAGGGTTCCAATGAGCAGTTCTTC.

Within the sample, this clone is medium-sized. This sequence joins TRBV19 and TRBJ2-7, with 9 bases identical to TRBD2. This CDR3 is built from 15 residues. The J segment lost 6 bases and the V segment lost 4 bases, leaving 10 bases of the junction unmatched. Germline assignment: CDR1 LNHDA and CDR2 SQIVND (reference sequence). The CDR3 region is CASSTGGVSGSEQYF. The CDR3 nucleotides are TGTGCCAGTAGTACCGGGGGCGTTAGCGGGAGCGAGCAGTACTTC.

CDR3 nucleotide sequence: TGTGCCAGCAGTGTCACTCAAGCGCACTCAGATACGCAGTATTTT. Translating gives CASSVTQAHSDTQYF. The chain combines TRBV6-4 with TRBJ2-3, with D hard to call. V lost 4 bases and J 4 bases, leaving 15 bases between the germline ends. Per the germline V gene, CDR1 is MRHNA and CDR2 is SNTAGT. The CDR3 sequence is 15 residues long.

The chain carries TRBV27 and TRBJ2-1; 8 nucleotides agree with TRBD2. The CDR3 runs 15 residues. With V trimmed by 3 bases and J by 6 bases, 7 bases remained unmatched. Germline loops: CDR1 MNHEY, CDR2 SMNVEV (reference sequence). The DNA for the CDR3 is TGTGCCAGCAGTTTTGGCGGGACTAGTTCCAATGAGCAGTTCTTC. It translates to CASSFGGTSSNEQFF.

The rearrangement uses TRBV7-2 and TRBJ2-5, with D possibly being TRBD2 (6 bases). The germline CDR1 and CDR2 sequences are SGHTA and FQGNSA. This CDR3 spans 14 amino acids. V shed 1 base and J shed 4 bases, with 10 bases lying between them. CDR3 DNA sequence: TGTGCCAGCAGCTTAGGCTTGGGGGGAGAGACCCAGTACTTC. Translating it yields CASSLGLGGETQYF.